These 13 T cell receptor beta chains came from one sample sequenced in a study of T cells in narcolepsy. Data came from immunoSEQ multiplex PCR; TCRdb stores just in-frame clones and leaves some out. This table holds fewer than 25,000 clones, approximately 82% found once. Sequencing was done on a sample of memory (CD45RA-) CD4+ T cells from blood. Receptor source: a human donor in good health.

The rearrangement uses TRBV10-1 and TRBJ2-3; the match to TRBD2 covers 13 bases. The J segment lost 14 bases and the V segment lost 6 bases, leaving 8 bases of the junction unmatched. The germline V gene encodes CDR1 WNHNN and CDR2 SYGVQD (reference sequence). The CDR3 has 13 amino acids. The CDR3 region has the DNA TGCGCCAGCAGGGGGACTAGCGGGGACAAGACGTATTTT. Its translation: CASRGTSGDKTYF.

The chain employs TRBV20-1 and TRBJ1-1; D uncertain. V was trimmed by 1 base and J by 11 bases, leaving 11 bases between them. This CDR3 is built from 11 residues. Germline V gives CDR1 DFQATT, CDR2 SNEGSKA (reference sequence). The CDR3 region is CSARGEGGAFF. CDR3 in DNA: TGCAGTGCTAGAGGGGAGGGTGGGGCTTTCTTT.

The chain combines TRBV7-8 with TRBJ1-4; 9 bases are a match to TRBD1. This CDR3 comprises 16 residues. From germline, CDR1 is SGHVS and CDR2 FQNEAQ. Germline trimming cut 5 bases from V and 2 bases from J; bases unmatched to any gene: 6. CDR3 nucleotides: TGTGCCAGCAGCCGTACAGGGGGCCAGACTAATGAAAAACTGTTTTTT. It codes for CASSRTGGQTNEKLFF.

V is TRBV20-1 and J is TRBJ1-2; D is unclear. The CDR3 is 11 amino acids. Germline CDR1 DFQATT, CDR2 SNEGSKA (reference sequence). Trimming removed 3 bases from V and 5 bases from J, with 7 bases in between. The chain's CDR3 is CSARADYGYTF. The DNA for the CDR3 is TGCAGTGCTAGGGCCGATTATGGCTACACCTTC.

The V and J genes are TRBV7-9 and TRBJ2-5, with a weak D call TRBD2 (5 bases). Germline V gene data show CDR1 as SEHNR and CDR2 as FQNEAQ (reference sequence). There are 14 residues in the CDR3. Trimming removed 1 base at V and 1 base at J, with 7 bases between. CDR3 loop: CASSLGLAQETQYF. CDR3 in DNA: TGTGCCAGCAGCTTAGGCCTAGCCCAAGAGACCCAGTACTTC.

This chain joins TRBV5-1 and TRBJ2-1; TRBD2 might be the D (7 bases). Per the germline V gene, CDR1 is SGHRS and CDR2 is YFSETQ. V was trimmed by 0 bases and J by 2 bases, leaving 9 bases between them. The CDR3 sequence is 15 residues long. The CDR3, as DNA: TGCGCCAGCAGCTTGGCGGGGGGCGCCTACAATGAGCAGTTCTTC. Translated: CASSLAGGAYNEQFF.

The V gene is TRBV5-1, the J gene TRBJ1-3, with 9 bases identical to TRBD1. The length of the CDR3 is 18 residues. Trimming took 2 bases from V and 6 from J; bases not matched to a gene: 15. Germline V gives CDR1 SGHRS, CDR2 YFSETQ. The CDR3: CASSLPHTGGTSINTIYF. DNA for the CDR3: TGCGCCAGCAGCTTACCCCACACAGGGGGCACCAGCATAAACACCATATATTTT.

This chain links TRBV6-1 with TRBJ2-5; no reliable D call. The CDR3 length is 13 residues. CDR1 and CDR2 from the germline V gene are MNHNS and SASEGT. V was clipped by 4 bases and J by 1 base, with 7 bases between them. The CDR3 spells CASSVSFQETQYF. The CDR3 DNA follows: TGTGCCAGCAGTGTAAGCTTCCAAGAGACCCAGTACTTC.

This chain's CDR3 is CASSRTGGGRTEAFF. The CDR3 nucleotides are TGTGCCAGCAGTAGGACAGGGGGCGGACGGACTGAAGCTTTCTTT. The chain uses TRBV6-5 and TRBJ1-1; TRBD1 matches at 11 bases. Unmatched junction bases numbered 7, after V lost 5 bases and J lost 5 bases. This CDR3 contains 15 residues. Germline-derived CDR1 and CDR2 are MNHEY and SVGAGI.

The rearrangement links TRBV9 to TRBJ1-2; the D gene is possibly TRBD1 (5 bases). Deletions cut 4 bases from V and 4 bases from J, with 11 bases between. The germline V gene has CDR1 SGDLS and CDR2 YYNGEE. This CDR3 spans 13 amino acids. CDR3 sequence (DNA): TGTGCCAGCAGCACGTCCCAGGGCTATGGCTACACCTTC. It codes for CASSTSQGYGYTF.

The chain combines TRBV6-5 with TRBJ1-6, with D unresolved. Germline V CDR1 and CDR2: MNHEY, SVGAGI. This CDR3 spans 13 amino acids. V dropped 6 bases and J dropped 10 bases, with 13 bases sitting between them. The CDR3 DNA reads TGTGCCAGCAGCCGCTCGGGTGGATCACCCCTCCACTTT. This translates into CASSRSGGSPLHF.

The chain has TRBV5-4 and TRBJ2-7; TRBD1 matches 10 bases. The V segment lost 3 bases and the J segment 3 bases; nucleotides outside the gene matches: 9. Germline V gene data show CDR1 as SGHNT and CDR2 as YYREEE (reference sequence). The CDR3 loop spans 16 amino acids. CDR3 region: CASSSLPDRGVYEQYF. In DNA form, the CDR3 reads TGTGCCAGCAGCTCCCTCCCGGACAGGGGGGTCTACGAGCAGTACTTC.

The J gene is TRBJ2-7, the V gene TRBV14; D is perhaps TRBD2 (5 bases). Germline V lookup: CDR1 SGHDN, CDR2 FVKESK. V lost 0 bases and J lost 5, with 5 bases in between. This CDR3 has 12 residues. The CDR3 sequence: CASSQELDEQYF. The CDR3, as DNA: TGTGCCAGCAGCCAAGAACTAGACGAGCAGTACTTC.